This T cell receptor (beta chain) was recorded in a study of human T cells and chemical hapten exposure. Time point given: patch test 3, about 24 weeks after DPC sensitization. Indicated treatment: therapeutic diphenylcyclopropenone sensitization with weekly scalp DPC. Original analysis: Counts of TCRs in each sample centred on a median of approximately 96,000 and extended from about 20,000 to 690,000. TCRdb processed the RACE reads anew with MiXCR; each CDR3 protein has one entry. TCRdb, not the original authors, processed these V and J calls. The sample holds some 71,000 distinct CDR3 sequences, around 10% seen once. The germline V and J ends were trimmed by 2 bases and 3 bases, with 10 bases remaining between them. Germline V gene data show CDR1 as LGHNA and CDR2 as YSLEER. There are 15 residues in the CDR3.

The source was whole blood, collected in connection with sensitization to the hapten diphenylcyclopropenone (DPC). V and J are TRBV4-3 and TRBJ1-4, with a tentative D call TRBD1 (6 bases). This sequence originates from a woman in her fifties or sixties with alopecia areata. Some clones in this sample may be carry-over from other donors' samples. In nucleotides, the CDR3 is TGCGCCAGCAGCCAACCACAGGGCTCTAATGAAAAACTGTTTTTT. It translates to CASSQPQGSNEKLFF.